These 10 T cell receptor beta chains were all obtained from the same sample, sequenced in a study of human T cells and chemical hapten exposure. The time point was: pre-sensitization, week 0. As to treatment: therapeutic diphenylcyclopropenone sensitization with weekly scalp DPC. MiXCR was run by TCRdb on the RACE reads, yielding one entry per CDR3 protein. The sample has over 85,000 distinct CDR3 sequences; 10% to 11% are singletons. Sequenced material: whole blood, taken in connection with sensitization to the hapten diphenylcyclopropenone (DPC). The receptors here all came from an older woman with alopecia areata. Some clones in this sample may be carry-over from other donors' samples.

This clonotype has at least ten counts. The chain couples TRBV7-8 to TRBJ1-2, with D tentatively TRBD1 (5 bases). CDR1 and CDR2 from the germline V gene are SGHVS and FQNEAQ. The CDR3 runs to 13 residues. The V gene lost 6 bases and the J gene lost 5 bases, with 13 bases spanning the gap. Written as DNA, the CDR3 is TGTGCCAGCAGTAACCAGGAGGGGTATGGCTACACCTTC. Translating it yields CASSNQEGYGYTF.

The chain recombines TRBV27 with TRBJ1-1; D is undetermined. Germline assignment: CDR1 MNHEY and CDR2 SMNVEV (reference sequence). The CDR3 is 17 residues long. Trimming took off 1 base at V and 0 bases at J, with 15 bases between the two ends. The CDR3 spells CASSLYGTLRMNTEAFF. The DNA of the CDR3 is TGTGCCAGCAGTTTATATGGCACGTTAAGGATGAACACTGAAGCTTTCTTT.

The rearrangement joins TRBV6-1 to TRBJ1-1; 8 nucleotides agree with TRBD1. CDR3 length: 13 residues. V dropped 5 bases and J dropped 7; count of bases not matched to a gene: 6. CDR1 MNHNS and CDR2 SASEGT come from the germline V gene. CDR3 bases: TGTGCCAGCAGTCCAGGGGGCCGGGATGAAGCTTTCTTT. Translation gives CASSPGGRDEAFF.

This clonotype came up a few times. The chain carries TRBV12-3 or TRBV12-4 and TRBJ2-2, with TRBD1 identical over 8 bases. The CDR3 has 13 residues. V shed 6 bases and J 6 bases; nucleotides not matched to a gene: 3. The CDR3 region has the DNA TGTGCCAGCAGGGCGACAGGGGCCGGGGAGCTGTTTTTT. It translates to CASRATGAGELFF.

This clonotype came up many times. This chain connects TRBV6-1 to TRBJ1-4; 7 bases line up with TRBD1. CDR1 and CDR2 (germline): MNHNS, SASEGT. The CDR3 is 14 residues long. Trimming removed 0 bases from V and 8 bases from J; junction bases left unmatched: 3. CDR3 amino acids: CASSEAGTEEKLFF. CDR3 bases: TGTGCCAGCAGTGAAGCCGGGACAGAAGAAAAACTGTTTTTT.

This clonotype showed up many times. The CDR3 protein is CAWSLAGGASGYTF. The CDR3 DNA follows: TGTGCCTGGAGTCTAGCAGGAGGGGCCAGTGGCTACACCTTC. The chain combines TRBV30 with TRBJ1-2; TRBD1 might be the D (5 bases). Germline V gene sequence: CDR1 GTSNPN, CDR2 SVGIG (reference sequence). This CDR3 comprises 14 residues. Trimming removed 2 bases from V and 7 bases from J, with 17 bases in between.

This clonotype was recorded many times. V is TRBV7-2 and J is TRBJ1-2; the D is unclear. V was cut by 2 bases and J by 8 bases, with 9 bases left in between. The CDR3 is 12 amino acids. Germline V gives CDR1 SGHTA, CDR2 FQGNSA. The CDR3 nucleotides are TGTGCCAGCAGCTTACAGGTGAAGGGCTACACCTTC. Protein: CASSLQVKGYTF.

This chain connects TRBV9 to TRBJ1-4; D call uncertain. V lost 3 bases, J lost 0 bases, and 21 bases lay in between. The germline V gene has CDR1 SGDLS and CDR2 YYNGEE. The CDR3 totals 19 residues. The CDR3 region is CASSAAGRSGGSTNEKLFF. The CDR3 DNA reads as TGTGCCAGCAGCGCGGCCGGACGGTCAGGAGGCTCAACTAATGAAAAACTGTTTTTT.

The sample holds a few counts of this clonotype. The V gene is TRBV7-8, the J gene TRBJ1-2; D may be TRBD1 (5 bases). Germline values: CDR1 SGHVS, CDR2 FQNEAQ. The CDR3 length is 14 residues. The V and J ends lost 0 bases and 7 bases respectively, with 12 bases between them. As DNA, the CDR3 is TGTGCCAGCAGCTTAGCGCGGGGGGACGGTGGCTACACCTTC. It translates to CASSLARGDGGYTF. Drawing the rest from reference TRBV7-8 and TRBJ1-2, the complete variable domain is GAGVSQSPRYKVAKRGQDVALRCDPISGHVSLFWYQQALGQGPEFLTYFQNEAQLDKSGLPSDRFFAERPEGSVSTLKIQRTQQEDSAVYLCASSLARGDGGYTFGSGTRLTVV.

This clonotype appeared many times. This chain joins TRBV2 and TRBJ2-1; 7 bases align to TRBD2. This CDR3 has 16 amino acids. CDR1 and CDR2 from the germline V gene are SNHLY and FYNNEI. J was trimmed by 4 bases and V by 1 base; bases with no gene match: 7. CDR3 coding DNA: TGTGCCAGCAGTGAAGAGGGAGCTAGCGGATACAATGAGCAGTTCTTC. Translated, it gives CASSEEGASGYNEQFF. The variable domain in full, with the rest retrieved from reference TRBV2 and TRBJ2-1, is EPEVTQTPSHQVTQMGQEVILRCVPISNHLYFYWYRQILGQKVEFLVSFYNNEISEKSEIFDDQFSVERPDGSNFTLKIRSTKLEDSAMYFCASSEEGASGYNEQFFGPGTRLTVL.